This T cell receptor (beta chain) emerged from a study of cytomegalovirus exposure and HLA in healthy donors (dated by TCRdb to the late 2010s). Study-wide context: In an earlier analysis of some 610 of the donors, 250 to 350 Gb of sequence data and approximately 120 million unique TCR beta sequences from some 170 million T cells were reported. In the later analysis, no new phenotypic data were used to find candidate immune exposures; instead, reliance was placed on TCR beta sequences and their occurrence across donors. Class I and class II HLA loci were covered by the typing at four-digit resolution. Typing coverage varied by locus: roughly 629-640 donors for A, B, C, DRB1 and DQB1; 522 for DQA1; about 600 for DPA1; 450 to 480 for DPB1. The study used immunosequencing to profile the T cell repertoires of hundreds of subjects and linked those repertoires to cytomegalovirus serostatus. All discovery cohort repertoires had been generated on a single sequencing platform. An early release that covered some 640 HLA-typed donors contained approximately 300 gigabases of sequencing data and some 87 million unique TCR sequences. The study aimed to test whether signatures of past pathogen exposure could be identified by cataloging public T cell receptors. A later genetic analysis used genome-wide SNP genotypes for about three fifths of the 666 donors, treating that subset as a discovery cohort. A later analysis re-analyzed previously published TCR beta repertoires from 550 to 700 donors and added high-resolution HLA genotyping to study TCR occurrence patterns. Among roughly 400 genotyped donors of the cohort, an average of about 220,000 unique TCR beta nucleotide sequences was sequenced per donor, of which about 18% were non-productive. Donor age, sex, ethnicity and CMV serostatus were compiled together with the repertoire data. A separate validation cohort of more than 100 different subjects was used in addition to the 666-subject first cohort. The genetic ancestry cluster associated with self-reported Caucasian donors included 65% to 90% of the 300 to 400 genotyped donors. An earlier analysis of 587 of the donors used high-throughput TCR beta sequencing to judge whether each TCR beta V gene segment behaved as functional or pseudogenic. About five DR-DQ haplotypes were treated as single units for association and clustering because of strong linkage in the cohort. High-throughput TCR immunosequencing, statistical association of individual TCRs with disease status, and machine learning were combined to predict cytomegalovirus infection status.

The cohort consisted of 600 to 750 healthy bone marrow donors. Cohort members were all nominally healthy when sampled, although unrecorded immune exposures were likely present. The donor tested CMV seropositive, placing the donor among the roughly 300 seropositive members of the cohort. Each donor provided a peripheral blood sample, and peripheral blood mononuclear cells were used for TCR beta sequencing. Genomic DNA was extracted from the blood cell samples with the Qiagen DNeasy Blood Extraction Kit. The CDR1 and CDR2 encoded by the germline V gene are MNHNS and SASEGT. The CDR3 starts with the cysteine, ends with the phenylalanine, and has 13 residues. Only the CDR3 part of the read is kept: 39 bases, read in frame from the first base. Compared with germline, V lacks 3 bases and J lacks 3 bases; bases without a gene match: 1. The investigation overall reported the following: The classifier was reported to diagnose cytomegalovirus status with high specificity and sensitivity in both the original cohort and the validation cohort. A later genetic analysis associated a missense DCLRE1C variant with V-gene and J-gene trimming of TCR beta chains, and an independent cohort replicated the association. A few of the identified cytomegalovirus-associated TCR beta chains were confirmed in vitro to be specific for cytomegalovirus antigens. The 87-base-pair reads could not distinguish some IMGT-functional V segments, including TRBV6-2 and TRBV6-3, so those segments were excluded. Because counts were too low, about 15 rarely observed V segments, including chromosome 9 orphons, were left out of the earlier analysis of 587 of the donors. Broadly in line with IMGT annotations, most TCR beta V segments showed up in productive rearrangements about 87% or about 30% of the time in an earlier analysis of around 600 of the donors. Most CMV-associated TCR beta chains appeared to be HLA-restricted in a later analysis, and the HLA associations seemed to be driven largely by CMV exposure. In this cohort, only TCR beta chains were sequenced, and detectable features were limited by the absence of alpha or paired-chain data. The only immune exposure information available for the cohort was CMV serostatus. At a false discovery rate of 0.05, a later analysis linked some 18,000 TCR beta sequences to specific HLA alleles. In a later analysis, HLA-associated TCR beta chains were found to be more clonally expanded and to have lower generation probabilities than equally common non-associated chains. HLA typing was unavailable for some donors at each locus, so association tests used only the typed subset. A further reported finding was that TCR beta sequences accurately predicted the HLA-A and HLA-B alleles for most subjects in the first cohort. Correlated functional status among segregating V segments might be attributable to linkage disequilibrium, but an unknown experimental factor could not be ruled out. When HLA alleles, especially DR and DQ, strongly co-occurred, attributing TCR associations to individual alleles was difficult. In a later analysis, TCR association rates were found to vary across HLA loci, with the most associated TCRs seen for DRB1 alleles and the fewest for HLA-C alleles. In a later analysis, several top co-occurrence clusters were reported to appear linked to parvovirus B19, influenza, CMV and Epstein-Barr virus. The authors suggested that the approach could potentially be extended to other disease states and immunological phenotypes. According to a later genetic analysis, donors in an Asian-associated ancestry cluster had fewer N-insertions in productive TCRs than the approximately 630-donor mean. The sequencing pipeline was judged likely to have produced a cluster of highly shared sequence variants as a technical artifact. Sequencing depth was assumed to be roughly uniform across donors in the presence/absence analyses, though that assumption may not hold. A total of 150 to 200 TCR beta chains were listed by the study as associated with cytomegalovirus. Most TCR sequences were seen in very few donors, while some public TCRs were found in many individuals.

As concerns this clone: Its binding antigen is unknown. Qualities for individual bases were not recorded, and no much larger clone is one base off.

The library was made by the immunoSEQ multiplex PCR assay. A mixture of 60 forward primers for TCR Vbeta segments and 13 reverse primers for TCR Jbeta segments was used in the multiplex PCR. The CDR3 region of rearranged TCR beta genes was amplified from genomic DNA by a multiplex PCR assay. The amplified TCR beta libraries were sequenced on the Illumina HiSeq System as 87-base-pair reads. The authors' analysis ran thus. A later analysis tallied 70 million to 100 million unique TCR beta chains across the 700 or so repertoires, and some 10 million of those chains were shared by two or more donors. A nearest-neighbor algorithm error-corrected the raw reads and collapsed the reads into unique sequences, merging closely related sequences to remove PCR and sequencing errors. Alignment of CDR3 sequences to IMGT reference sequences was used to assign V, D and J gene segments. For a sequence to be retained, a match of at least six nucleotides was required to both a V gene segment and a J gene segment. A rearrangement counted as productive if the CDR3 had no stop codons and remained in frame with V and J, and every other rearrangement counted as non-productive. CDR3 was defined according to IMGT convention as the region running from the second conserved V-encoded cysteine to the conserved J-encoded phenylalanine. The earlier analysis of approximately 590 of the donors excluded any sequence lacking an unambiguous match to a single V gene segment. In an earlier analysis of approximately 560 of the donors, a V segment was called functional when productive rearrangements were above 56.7%, and segregating when the standard deviation between donors exceeded 5%. A statistical classification framework was built for diagnosing cytomegalovirus status from the catalog of TCR beta chain sequences. In a later analysis, V and J genes were assigned by comparing TCR nucleotide sequences against IMGT/GENE-DB human TR gene sequences. In a later analysis, CDR3 sequences and most-parsimonious VDJ recombination scenarios were assigned using the TCRdist pipeline. In a later analysis, each TCR beta chain was defined by its CDR3 amino acid sequence together with its V-gene family, and reads lacking a unique V-gene family were excluded. A later analysis removed 450 to 600 highly shared, low-generation-probability nucleotide sequences to deal with suspected cross-contamination and a sequencing artifact. In a later analysis, a clonal expansion index was calculated for each public chain from normalized within-repertoire ranks of inferred template counts. In a later analysis, generation probabilities were computed with a VDJ recombination model fitted to out-of-frame rearrangements, and the resulting probabilities were checked against IGoR. A later analysis scored TCR-TCR, TCR-HLA and TCR-CMV co-occurrence with hypergeometric tests, applying a repertoire-size bias correction to TCR pairs. A later analysis estimated false discovery rates by permuting HLA or CMV assignments 20 times. In a later analysis, co-occurring TCRs were grouped using DBSCAN, with TCRdist sequence similarity added in when clustering inside HLA-allele-positive subsets. Co-occurrence clustering excluded repertoires with fewer than 30,000 or more than 120,000 public chains, plus five with anomalous nucleotide sharing. The source is immuneACCESS, and TCRdb retained only in-frame sequences with V and J called. Part of the clones is not carried over; for the studies checked, unresolved V genes explain less than half of this, and the remainder is unexplained. D and trimming were read from the DNA, whereas the V and J calls and clone size are those reported in that table. This sample lists 100,000 to 150,000 clones; 70% to 80% were detected once. The top ten clonotypes cover 4% to 5% of the sample.

The chain was built from TRBV6-1 and TRBJ2-7, with 8 bases matching TRBD2. The source of this sequence is a middle-aged man in good health and CMV-seropositive. Sequencing was carried out using PBMCs. The nucleotide sequence is given as TGTGCCAGCAGTGAGAGCGGGAGCTACGAGCAGTACTTC. Its amino acids are CASSESGSYEQYF.